Following are 10 T cell receptor beta chains from one sample sequenced in a study of T cell changes during pregnancy in multiple sclerosis. The method was immunoSEQ multiplex PCR; TCRdb's version includes in-frame clones alone and lacks a portion of them. The table includes 90,000 to 120,000 clones, about nine tenths detected once. The sequencing here drew on peripheral blood, taken after pregnancy. The receptors were sampled from a female donor with multiple sclerosis, enrolled in a pregnancy study.

The gene calls are TRBV19 and TRBJ2-1; 9 nucleotides line up with TRBD1. The length of the CDR3 is 13 residues. Germline V gene lookup returns CDR1 LNHDA and CDR2 SQIVND (reference sequence). After removal of 10 bases from V and 7 bases from J, the junction contained 8 bases not matched to a gene. The CDR3 region has the DNA TGTGCCACTACGGGACAGGGTTATAATGAGCAGTTCTTC. It encodes CATTGQGYNEQFF.

The rearrangement joins TRBV7-8 to TRBJ1-6; 7 bases fit TRBD1. Germline CDR1 reads SGHVS; CDR2 reads FQNEAQ. This CDR3 spans 14 amino acids. V dropped 1 base and J dropped 10; count of bases not matched to a gene: 4. The CDR3 is CASSLGTGGSPLHF. The CDR3 coding sequence is TGTGCCAGCAGCTTAGGGACAGGCGGGTCACCCCTCCACTTT.

The rearrangement uses TRBV9 and TRBJ2-1, with 9 nucleotides matching TRBD1. The length of the CDR3 is 17 residues. Trimming cost V 4 bases and J 5 bases; bases outside gene matches: 13. The germline V gene has CDR1 SGDLS and CDR2 YYNGEE. CDR3 residues: CASSSPPRDRANNEQFF. CDR3 bases: TGTGCCAGCAGCTCCCCCCCGAGGGACAGGGCAAACAATGAGCAGTTCTTC.

This rearrangement joins TRBV12-5 to TRBJ2-1, with a possible D match to TRBD2 (7 bases). CDR3 length: 19 amino acids. Germline values: CDR1 LGHNT, CDR2 FRNRAP. Trimming left V 5 bases short and J 4 bases short, with 27 bases between. CDR3 loop: CASGPSGVLTSELYNEQFF. In DNA form, the CDR3 reads TGTGCTAGTGGTCCTTCAGGGGTCCTAACTAGCGAGTTATACAATGAGCAGTTCTTC.

The CDR3 nucleotides are TGCGCCAGCAGTCATAAGGGGGCTGAGCAGTTCTTC. This gives the protein CASSHKGAEQFF. The chain couples TRBV23-1 to TRBJ2-1; TRBD1 matches 7 bases. TRBV23-1 is recorded as an ORF, its role being uncertain. V dropped 3 bases and J dropped 9; count of bases not matched to a gene: 2. This CDR3 contains 12 residues.

The chain is built from TRBV5-8 and TRBJ1-2, with D tentatively TRBD1 (5 bases). The CDR3 totals 12 residues. The germline V gene encodes CDR1 SGHTS and CDR2 YDEGEE. With 2 bases removed from V and 5 bases from J, the gap between germline ends came to 7 bases. As DNA, the CDR3 is TGTGCCAGCAGCTTAGGGACTTATGGCTACACCTTC. Protein sequence: CASSLGTYGYTF.

The V gene is TRBV5-4, the J gene TRBJ2-5; D call uncertain. Germline V CDR1 and CDR2: SGHNT, YYREEE (reference sequence). V gave up 4 bases and J gave up 1 base, with 14 bases separating them. The length of the CDR3 is 15 residues. CDR3 sequence reads: CASSPNQRSQETQYF. CDR3 nucleotides: TGTGCCAGCAGCCCAAACCAGCGTTCCCAAGAGACCCAGTACTTC.

The chain links TRBV6-5 to TRBJ1-2; D perhaps matches TRBD1 (5 bases). CDR1 is MNHEY, CDR2 SVGAGI, per germline. The CDR3 totals 15 residues. The ends were cut back, 2 bases at V and 5 bases at J, with 15 bases in the middle. This CDR3 is CASSYIVGPAYGYTF. CDR3 DNA: TGTGCCAGCAGTTACATCGTGGGGCCGGCGTATGGCTACACCTTC.

This clone was detected only a few times. The gene calls are TRBV2 and TRBJ2-7; maybe TRBD1 (6 bases). Germline V gene data show CDR1 as SNHLY and CDR2 as FYNNEI. The V and J ends lost 2 bases and 5 bases respectively, with 13 bases between them. This CDR3 has 14 residues. The CDR3 sequence is CASSELGGSHEQYF. The CDR3 DNA sequence: TGTGCCAGCAGTGAATTAGGGGGAAGCCACGAGCAGTACTTC.

This chain joins TRBV2 and TRBJ2-5, with a weak D call TRBD1 (5 bases). CDR3 length equals 12 residues. Trimming pared 9 bases from V and 2 bases from J, leaving 10 bases between. Germline lookup yields CDR1 SNHLY and CDR2 FYNNEI. CDR3 DNA: TGTGCCAGTACACAGGAGCAAGAGACCCAGTACTTC. This sequence encodes CASTQEQETQYF.